The TCR beta chain described here comes from a study of blood T cell repertoires in COVID-19. Study-level background: Researchers got acute and convalescent COVID-19 samples from the United States, Italy and Spain.

Per germline, CDR1 DFQATT and CDR2 SNEGSKA (reference sequence). V lost 6 bases and J 5 bases, leaving 11 bases between the germline ends. The CDR3 covers 11 residues. Libraries were prepared by immunoSEQ multiplex PCR; TCRdb keeps only in-frame clonotypes and omits some of them. Here the sample spans fewer than 350,000 clones, 87% being singletons. The TCR was taken from a woman aged 45-59 years who had recovered from COVID-19. This chain links TRBV20-1 with TRBJ2-7, with D maybe TRBD1 (6 bases). Sequenced material: peripheral blood. CDR3 in amino acids: CSAADRNEQYF. The CDR3 nucleotides are TGCAGTGCCGCAGACAGGAACGAGCAGTACTTC.